Shown below are 26 T cell receptor beta chains from a single sample sequenced in a study of blood T cells in healthy people across ages. It was with a sample-barcoded 5' primer and a J-beta primer mix that a second PCR of roughly 7 to 12 cycles was run. TCRdb reanalysed the 5' RACE reads using MiXCR and keeps one entry per CDR3 protein. The table shows 750,000 to 850,000 distinct CDR3 sequences, with 20% to 25% occurring only once. The sample was also linked to a second study, of T cells of mothers and their children.

The specimen was blood. These receptors originate from a boy aged 10-17 years in good health.

CDR3 coding DNA: TGTGCCAGCAGCTACGAAGCCCTCTCTGGGGCCAACGTCCTGACTTTC. Its translation is CASSYEALSGANVLTF. The rearrangement uses TRBV7-2 and TRBJ2-6, with D unclear. This CDR3 is 16 amino acids long. CDR1 is SGHTA and CDR2 is FQGNSA in the germline V gene. V lost 4 bases and J lost 0, with 10 bases in between.

In regard to this clonotype: One end of the junction does not line up with germline, which may come from a read error. This sequence joins TRBV20-1 and TRBJ2-5; the D call may be TRBD1 or TRBD2 (6 bases each). The CDR3 has 14 residues. CDR1 and CDR2 from the germline V gene are DFQATT and SNEGSKA (reference sequence). Here the CDR3 reads CSASGGGGGESQYF. CDR3 nucleotides: TGCAGTGCTAGCGGAGGGGGAGGTGGAGAGTCCCAGTACTTC.

The chain carries TRBV3-1 and TRBJ2-1, with D hard to call. The CDR3 runs 12 residues. Looked up from germline, CDR1 is LGHDT and CDR2 is YNNKEL (reference sequence). V lost 1 base and J 5 bases, leaving 3 bases between the germline ends. In DNA, the CDR3 is TGTGCCAGCAGCCAAGTGGACAATGAGCAGTTCTTC. Translation gives CASSQVDNEQFF.

The chain links TRBV2 to TRBJ1-2; TRBD1 matches 7 bases. The CDR3 is 15 amino acids. The V gene end was trimmed by 6 bases and the J gene end by 0 bases; junction bases not matched to a gene: 7. From germline, CDR1 is SNHLY and CDR2 FYNNEI. In DNA, the CDR3 is TGTGCCAGCAGGGCAGGGGGGCCTGCTAACTATGGCTACACCTTC. Its translation: CASRAGGPANYGYTF.

This clonotype was seen only a few times. This rearrangement joins TRBV20-1 to TRBJ2-5, with 8 bases matching TRBD2. CDR1 DFQATT and CDR2 SNEGSKA come from the germline V gene (reference sequence). V shed 1 base, J shed 2 bases, and the junction held 6 bases outside the gene matches. There are 15 residues in the CDR3. CDR3: CSARGHGGGQETQYF. In nucleotides, the CDR3 is TGCAGTGCTAGAGGTCACGGCGGGGGGCAAGAGACCCAGTACTTC.

This clonotype was recorded a few times. The J gene is TRBJ1-2, the V gene TRBV7-9, with TRBD1 as a possible D gene (5 bases). Trimming took off 5 bases at V and 8 bases at J, with 15 bases between the two ends. The CDR3 runs 13 residues. The germline V gene encodes CDR1 SEHNR and CDR2 FQNEAQ (reference sequence). The CDR3 DNA reads as TGTGCCAGCAGCCGCGGGGGTCATCGGGGCTACACCTTC. Protein product: CASSRGGHRGYTF.

A few counts support this clonotype. The V and J genes are TRBV12-3 or TRBV12-4 and TRBJ2-2; TRBD1 or TRBD2 may be the D gene (5 bases each). The CDR3 extends over 15 amino acids. Trimming took 6 bases from V and 4 from J, leaving 15 bases between them. The CDR3 DNA reads as TGTGCCAGCAGAGTCGGGACCCTCGGCACCGGGGAGCTGTTTTTT. Protein: CASRVGTLGTGELFF.

The gene calls are TRBV28 and TRBJ2-7; D possibly matches TRBD1 or TRBD2 (5 bases each). CDR1 and CDR2 from the germline V gene are MDHEN and SYDVKM. The V gene lost 10 bases and the J gene lost 5 bases, with 15 bases spanning the gap. This CDR3 is built from 12 residues. CDR3 in DNA: TGTGCCACCCAGGGAGTTATCGACGAGCAGTACTTC. Translation: CATQGVIDEQYF.

V usage is TRBV11-2 and J usage is TRBJ2-7; 9 positions match TRBD2. This CDR3 is 15 amino acids long. The germline CDR1 and CDR2 sequences are SGHAT and FQNNGV. The J segment lost 1 base and the V segment lost 5 bases, leaving 6 bases of the junction unmatched. CDR3 DNA: TGTGCCAGCAGCCATCCTAGCGGGAAGTCCTACGAGCAGTACTTC. Protein sequence: CASSHPSGKSYEQYF.

This rearrangement joins TRBV29-1 to TRBJ1-1; D unresolved. The CDR3 is made up of 15 amino acids. Germline CDR1 reads SQVTM; CDR2 reads ANQGSEA. The V and J ends lost 3 bases and 0 bases respectively, with 14 bases between them. The CDR3 sequence is CSVDSNGRMNTEAFF. In DNA, the CDR3 is TGCAGCGTTGACTCTAACGGAAGAATGAACACTGAAGCTTTCTTT.

CDR3 sequence (DNA): TGTGCCAGCAGTTTCACCCAGAACTACGAGCAGTACTTC. Its protein is CASSFTQNYEQYF. V is TRBV28 and J is TRBJ2-5; D unclear. The J call may be incorrect, as the DNA end agrees better with TRBJ2-7. The germline gives CDR1 MDHEN, CDR2 SYDVKM. The CDR3 loop spans 13 amino acids.

The rearrangement uses TRBV4-1 and TRBJ1-4, with a weak D call TRBD1 (6 bases). Deletions cut 0 bases from V and 4 bases from J, with 12 bases between. Germline V gene data show CDR1 as MGHRA and CDR2 as YSYEKL. The CDR3 length is 16 residues. The CDR3 is CASSQESRGLNEKLFF. The CDR3 region has the DNA TGCGCCAGCAGCCAAGAGTCCAGGGGCCTTAATGAAAAACTGTTTTTT.

The CDR3 coding sequence is TGTGCCAGCAGTCGACAGGGCGCCTCGGTCACTGAAGCTTTCTTT. Amino acid sequence: CASSRQGASVTEAFF. The chain is built from TRBV6-1 and TRBJ1-1; 7 bases are shared with TRBD1. CDR1 is MNHNS, CDR2 SASEGT, per germline. The CDR3 totals 15 residues. Trimming took 5 bases from V and 4 from J; bases not matched to a gene: 10.

This clonotype was observed at least ten times. The rearrangement uses TRBV25-1 and TRBJ2-7, with D possibly TRBD1 on 6 matching bases. This CDR3 region has 13 residues. Trimming stripped 5 bases from V and 6 bases from J, with 14 bases between. In germline, CDR1 is MGHDK, CDR2 SYGVNS. The CDR3 DNA sequence: TGTGCCAGCAGTCTTACAGGGACGGCCGAGCAGTACTTC. It is translated as CASSLTGTAEQYF.

The chain uses TRBV29-1 and TRBJ1-1, with 10 nucleotides matching TRBD1. The CDR3 is 14 amino acids. Trimming at V came to 4 bases and at J to 0 bases, leaving 2 bases not matched to a gene. CDR1 is SQVTM and CDR2 is ANQGSEA in the germline V gene. The CDR3 here is CSVVDRGMNTEAFF. The CDR3 DNA sequence: TGCAGCGTTGTGGACAGGGGGATGAACACTGAAGCTTTCTTT.

This clonotype was seen a few times. This sequence joins TRBV20-1 and TRBJ2-3, with 7 nucleotides matching TRBD2. The CDR3 has 13 amino acids. V was pared by 3 bases and J by 7 bases, with 7 bases of the junction left unmatched. Germline CDR1 reads DFQATT; CDR2 reads SNEGSKA (reference sequence). CDR3 bases: TGCAGTGCTAGGGCGGGAGTCGATCATACGCAGTATTTT. The encoded protein is CSARAGVDHTQYF.

The chain recombines TRBV6-6 with TRBJ1-4; D not resolved. This CDR3 comprises 15 residues. Trimming removed 6 bases at V and 8 bases at J, with 19 bases between. CDR1 is MNHNY and CDR2 is SVGAGI in the germline V gene (reference sequence). The CDR3: CASRDPGGPGEKLFF. The DNA for the CDR3 is TGTGCCAGCAGAGACCCCGGTGGGCCGGGAGAAAAACTGTTTTTT.

The rearrangement joins TRBV2 to TRBJ2-3; D is possibly TRBD2 (6 bases). Germline CDR1 and CDR2: SNHLY and FYNNEI. CDR3 size: 13 residues. With 6 bases removed from V and 4 bases from J, the gap between germline ends came to 11 bases. Here the CDR3 DNA reads TGTGCCAGCAGCGGGGGAGTCGCAGATACGCAGTATTTT. Translation: CASSGGVADTQYF. The full variable domain, in which reference TRBV2 and TRBJ2-3 provide the parts outside the CDR3, is EPEVTQTPSHQVTQMGQEVILRCVPISNHLYFYWYRQILGQKVEFLVSFYNNEISEKSEIFDDQFSVERPDGSNFTLKIRSTKLEDSAMYFCASSGGVADTQYFGPGTRLTVL.

The chain recombines TRBV7-7 with TRBJ2-3, with D maybe TRBD2 (6 bases). The germline gives CDR1 SSHAT, CDR2 FNYEAQ (reference sequence). V was trimmed by 5 bases and J by 4 bases, leaving 19 bases between them. There are 16 residues in the CDR3. The CDR3 spells CASSPIGGISADTQYF. CDR3 DNA sequence: TGTGCCAGCAGCCCAATTGGGGGGATCTCCGCAGATACGCAGTATTTT.

There are a few counts of this clonotype. The chain couples TRBV18 to TRBJ2-3; D remains ambiguous. V was trimmed by 3 bases and J by 4 bases, leaving 8 bases between them. The CDR3 length is 13 residues. Germline assignment: CDR1 KGHSH and CDR2 LQKENI. Here the CDR3 DNA reads TGTGCCAGCTCACCCCCCTCCCCAGATACGCAGTATTTT. This translates into CASSPPSPDTQYF.

This clonotype was detected ten times or more. The chain carries TRBV21-1 and TRBJ1-5. TRBV21-1 is marked as a pseudogene. The CDR3 extends over 12 amino acids. This CDR3 reads CASSKETLPQHF. CDR3 DNA sequence: TGTGCCAGCAGCAAAGAGACCTTGCCCCAGCATTTT.

The sample holds many counts of this clonotype. The V gene is TRBV11-2, the J gene TRBJ2-1, with 9 bases aligning to TRBD2. Losses at the gene ends were 2 bases for V and 3 bases for J; bases not matched to a gene: 5. The CDR3 is 16 amino acids. CDR1 is SGHAT, CDR2 FQNNGV, per germline. This CDR3 is CASSLLAGALYNEQFF. Here the CDR3 DNA reads TGTGCCAGCAGCTTATTAGCGGGAGCCCTCTACAATGAGCAGTTCTTC.

This chain links TRBV12-3 or TRBV12-4 with TRBJ1-4, with TRBD1 as a possible D gene (5 bases). This CDR3 comprises 15 residues. V was pared by 6 bases and J by 6 bases, with 17 bases between. CDR3 sequence: CASSEYAGKDEKLFF. CDR3 DNA: TGTGCCAGCAGCGAGTATGCAGGGAAGGATGAAAAACTGTTTTTT.

This clonotype was seen a single time. The gene calls are TRBV5-1 and TRBJ2-2; D is ambiguous. Per germline, CDR1 SGHRS and CDR2 YFSETQ. Trimming stripped 3 bases from V and 6 bases from J, with 15 bases between. CDR3 size: 15 residues. CDR3 sequence: CASSSPGVVAGELFF. CDR3 DNA sequence: TGCGCCAGCAGCTCACCTGGGGTTGTGGCCGGGGAGCTGTTTTTT.

V gene TRBV10-3 combines with J gene TRBJ2-7; 9 bases are a match to TRBD1. Trimming took 4 bases from V and 2 from J; bases not matched to a gene: 9. The length of the CDR3 is 16 residues. CDR1 ENHRY and CDR2 SYGVKD come from the germline V gene. CDR3 bases: TGTGCCATCAGTGCGGTCCCGGGACAGGGCACCTACGAGCAGTACTTC. The encoded protein is CAISAVPGQGTYEQYF.

This chain links TRBV12-3 or TRBV12-4 with TRBJ1-1; 7 bases are shared with TRBD1. The CDR3 consists of 14 residues. V lost 5 bases and J lost 7; bases outside the gene matches: 10. CDR3 sequence: CASSGVTAGGEAFF. DNA for the CDR3: TGTGCCAGCAGTGGAGTCACAGCAGGGGGTGAAGCTTTCTTT.